Listed here are 26 T cell receptor beta chains from one sample, sequenced in a study of vaccination effects on CD4 cells after COVID-19. Upon completion of 10 to 11 days in culture, CD4+ T cells were isolated. Every participant took two doses of the BNT162b2 or mRNA-1273 vaccine. Antigen specificity for these receptors is unknown. Clones were read by immunoSEQ multiplex PCR, and TCRdb kept only the in-frame ones, dropping some. The sample contains approximately 74,000 clones, 65% to 80% of which appear only once. The material sequenced was CD4+ T cells from PBMCs cultured without peptide, taken after COVID-19 vaccination. The source is a human donor who received a COVID-19 vaccine.

V and J are TRBV11-2 and TRBJ1-3; maybe TRBD1 (6 bases). The CDR3 consists of 19 residues. Trimming stripped 5 bases from V and 1 base from J, with 24 bases between. Germline V lookup: CDR1 SGHAT, CDR2 FQNNGV. The CDR3 DNA follows: TGTGCCAGCAGCAATCCGCCCCTGACAGGTCTACTATCTGGAAACACCATATATTTT. Protein product: CASSNPPLTGLLSGNTIYF. The whole variable domain, filled in from reference TRBV11-2 and TRBJ1-3, reads EAGVAQSPRYKIIEKRQSVAFWCNPISGHATLYWYQQILGQGPKLLIQFQNNGVVDDSQLPKDRFSAERLKGVDSTLKIQPAKLEDSAVYLCASSNPPLTGLLSGNTIYFGEGSWLTVV.

The rearrangement joins TRBV7-9 to TRBJ2-7, with D uncertain. This CDR3 comprises 13 residues. The V gene lost 3 bases and the J gene lost 2 bases, with 8 bases spanning the gap. Germline-derived CDR1 and CDR2 are SEHNR and FQNEAQ (reference sequence). For the CDR3, the DNA is TGTGCCAGCAGCTTTGCCGAGGCCTACGAGCAGTACGTC. It translates to CASSFAEAYEQYV.

V is TRBV6-1 and J is TRBJ2-2, with a weak D call TRBD2 (7 bases). Germline V gene data show CDR1 as MNHNS and CDR2 as SASEGT. V lost 2 bases, J lost 0 bases, and 10 bases lay in between. CDR3 size: 16 residues. CDR3 sequence reads: CASSEPGGANTGELFF. CDR3 coding DNA: TGTGCCAGCAGTGAACCGGGGGGCGCGAACACCGGGGAGCTGTTTTTT.

Concerning this clone itself: Other DNA sequences in this specimen translate into the identical CDR3. V usage is TRBV19 and J usage is TRBJ2-3; a weak D match, TRBD1 (5 bases). V was pared by 11 bases and J by 0 bases, with 12 bases between. From germline, CDR1 is LNHDA and CDR2 SQIVND (reference sequence). This CDR3 comprises 13 residues. The CDR3 protein is CASRQGSTDTQYF. Written as DNA, the CDR3 is TGTGCCTCCAGGCAGGGAAGCACAGATACGCAGTATTTT.

The DNA of the CDR3 is TGTGCCAGCAGTTGGGAAATCTTTTACACCTTC. It codes for CASSWEIFYTF. The chain uses TRBV6-6 and TRBJ1-2; D not certain. V lost 4 bases and J lost 11, with 11 bases in between. This CDR3 contains 11 residues. The V gene's germline CDR1 is MNHNY and CDR2 SVGAGI (reference sequence).

The V gene is TRBV19, the J gene TRBJ2-4; D is uncertain. In germline, CDR1 is LNHDA, CDR2 SQIVND (reference sequence). This CDR3 has 16 amino acids. The V end lost 5 bases, the J end lost 0 bases, and 14 bases lay between the germline ends. CDR3 loop: CASSPSAAIAKNIQYF. In nucleotides, the CDR3 is TGTGCCAGTAGTCCGAGTGCAGCTATAGCCAAAAACATTCAGTACTTC.

The rearrangement uses TRBV19 and TRBJ1-5, with unresolved D. Trimming removed 7 bases from V and 6 bases from J, with 10 bases in between. Looked up from germline, CDR1 is LNHDA and CDR2 is SQIVND (reference sequence). The CDR3 has 12 residues. CDR3 sequence: CASTKRGQPQHF. DNA for the CDR3: TGTGCCAGTACCAAGAGAGGTCAGCCCCAGCATTTT.

In its sample, this clone was seen once. The genes are TRBV27 and TRBJ2-5; no clear D gene. This CDR3 spans 13 amino acids. CDR1 MNHEY and CDR2 SMNVEV come from the germline V gene (reference sequence). Deletions cut 5 bases from V and 5 bases from J, with 12 bases between. CDR3 sequence reads: CASSTGHRETQYF. The DNA for the CDR3 is TGTGCCAGCAGTACGGGCCATCGGGAGACCCAGTACTTC.

The chain couples TRBV29-1 to TRBJ2-5; 10 bases agree with TRBD1. The V gene's germline CDR1 is SQVTM and CDR2 ANQGSEA. The trim removed 4 bases at V and 5 bases at J, leaving 7 bases unmatched. This CDR3 contains 14 residues. The CDR3 DNA reads TGCAGCGTTGGACAGGGGGCGCTTACGGAGACCCAGTACTTC. Protein: CSVGQGALTETQYF.

The chain is built from TRBV2 and TRBJ1-2; 10 bases agree with TRBD1. Germline V gives CDR1 SNHLY, CDR2 FYNNEI. After removal of 4 bases from V and 7 bases from J, the junction contained 3 bases not matched to a gene. CDR3 length equals 13 residues. CDR3 in amino acids: CASSGQGAGGYTF. CDR3 sequence (DNA): TGTGCCAGCAGTGGACAGGGGGCCGGTGGCTACACCTTC.

The chain employs TRBV12-3 or TRBV12-4 and TRBJ2-1; D is undetermined. The CDR3 spans 13 residues. The ends were cut back, 1 base at V and 9 bases at J, with 10 bases in the middle. The CDR3: CASSLEASSEQFF. CDR3 in DNA: TGTGCCAGCAGTTTAGAAGCCAGCTCTGAGCAGTTCTTC.

The rearrangement uses TRBV21-1 and TRBJ2-7. TRBV21-1 is annotated as a pseudogene. The CDR3 has 15 residues. CDR3 DNA sequence: TGTGCCAGCATCTTGACCAAAAGCACGAATTACGAGCAGTACGTC. It encodes CASILTKSTNYEQYV.

This chain links TRBV4-1 with TRBJ2-2; tentatively, D is TRBD2 (6 bases). Trimming cost V 4 bases and J 4 bases, with 13 bases left between them. CDR1 and CDR2 (germline): MGHRA, YSYEKL. CDR3 length: 15 amino acids. The CDR3 nucleotides are TGCGCCAGCAGCCCCGGGGGTCGGGGCACCGGGGAGCTGTTTTTT. It encodes CASSPGGRGTGELFF.

This chain joins TRBV2 and TRBJ1-5; D is possibly TRBD1 (5 bases). The CDR3 is 13 amino acids. CDR1 is SNHLY, CDR2 FYNNEI, per germline. Trimming left V 8 bases short and J 2 bases short, with 10 bases between. This chain's CDR3 is CASLGEGNQPQHF. The CDR3 DNA reads as TGTGCCAGCTTAGGGGAGGGCAATCAGCCCCAGCATTTT.

This chain links TRBV10-3 with TRBJ1-3; D gene ambiguous. Germline CDR1 and CDR2: ENHRY and SYGVKD. V lost 7 bases and J lost 8, with 15 bases in between. CDR3 length equals 13 residues. CDR3 loop: CAIKPHGRDTIYF. CDR3 nucleotide sequence: TGTGCCATCAAGCCCCACGGTCGGGACACCATATATTTT.

This clone was counted only a few times. The rearrangement links TRBV6-4 to TRBJ2-2, with TRBD1 matching over 8 bases. CDR3 length equals 16 residues. With V trimmed by 3 bases and J by 7 bases, 10 bases remained unmatched. Germline-derived CDR1 and CDR2 are MRHNA and SNTAGT. The DNA for the CDR3 is TGTGCCAGCAGTGAGGCCGGGACAGGATTGGACGGGGAGCTGTTTTTT. Its translation is CASSEAGTGLDGELFF.

The chain links TRBV28 to TRBJ2-2, with 7 bases that match TRBD2. Germline loops: CDR1 MDHEN, CDR2 SYDVKM. The J segment lost 2 bases and the V segment lost 2 bases, leaving 5 bases of the junction unmatched. The CDR3 has 16 amino acids. The CDR3 is CASSLASGANTGELFF. In DNA, the CDR3 is TGTGCCAGCAGTTTAGCTAGCGGAGCAAACACCGGGGAGCTGTTTTTT. The whole variable domain, filled in from reference TRBV28 and TRBJ2-2, reads DVKVTQSSRYLVKRTGEKVFLECVQDMDHENMFWYRQDPGLGLRLIYFSYDVKMKEKGDIPEGYSVSREKKERFSLILESASTNQTSMYLCASSLASGANTGELFFGEGSRLTVL.

The CDR3 reads CASSLYGTGDEKLFF. The DNA of the CDR3 is TGTGCCAGCAGCTTATACGGGACAGGGGATGAAAAACTGTTTTTT. The chain joins TRBV7-8 to TRBJ1-4, with 10 bases lining up with TRBD1. CDR1 is SGHVS and CDR2 is FQNEAQ in the germline V gene. This CDR3 has 15 amino acids. V lost 2 bases to trimming and J lost 6 bases; unmatched junction nucleotides: 3.

On this clone itself: Other nucleotide sequences in the sample specify the same CDR3. The chain employs TRBV6-1 and TRBJ2-5, with TRBD2 as a possible D gene (5 bases). Trimming took 2 bases from V and 4 from J, leaving 8 bases between them. This CDR3 contains 13 residues. Germline assignment: CDR1 MNHNS and CDR2 SASEGT. The CDR3 sequence: CASSEPGLETQYF. CDR3 nucleotide sequence: TGTGCCAGCAGTGAACCGGGGTTAGAGACCCAGTACTTC.

The chain is built from TRBV15 and TRBJ2-7; D possibly corresponds to TRBD1 (6 bases). Germline assignment: CDR1 LNHNV and CDR2 YYDKDF (reference sequence). This CDR3 comprises 14 residues. V was cut by 2 bases and J by 2 bases, with 10 bases left in between. The CDR3 region is CATSRNRDPYEQYV. In DNA form, the CDR3 reads TGTGCCACCAGCAGAAACAGGGACCCCTACGAGCAGTACGTC.

In this sample, this clone turned up a few times. The rearrangement uses TRBV10-1 and TRBJ2-2; 7 bases are a match to TRBD2. The germline CDR1 and CDR2 sequences are WNHNN and SYGVQD (reference sequence). Unmatched junction bases numbered 2, after V lost 1 base and J lost 0 bases. The CDR3 is made up of 16 amino acids. As DNA, the CDR3 is TGCGCCAGCAGTGAGTGGGGGGGAACGAACACCGGGGAGCTGTTTTTT. This codes for CASSEWGGTNTGELFF.

This chain links TRBV4-1 with TRBJ2-1, with TRBD1 matching 10 bases. CDR1 is MGHRA, CDR2 YSYEKL, per germline. The CDR3 totals 14 residues. With V trimmed by 5 bases and J by 6 bases, 4 bases remained unmatched. The CDR3 protein is CASSKGQGFNEQFF. The CDR3 nucleotides read TGCGCCAGCAGCAAGGGACAGGGGTTCAATGAGCAGTTCTTC.

This chain links TRBV7-2 with TRBJ2-1; D gene ambiguous. The CDR3 is 11 residues long. With 4 bases removed from V and 13 bases from J, the gap between germline ends came to 11 bases. The germline V gene encodes CDR1 SGHTA and CDR2 FQGNSA. CDR3 sequence (DNA): TGTGCCAGCAGCTCGTCAATGAAACAGTTCTTC. It is translated as CASSSSMKQFF.

This clone was detected a few times. The chain joins TRBV10-1 to TRBJ2-7; no clear D. Germline V lookup: CDR1 WNHNN, CDR2 SYGVQD (reference sequence). The CDR3 has 13 amino acids. The V end lost 7 bases, the J end lost 5 bases, and 15 bases lay between the germline ends. CDR3 sequence reads: CASKQASADEQYV. The CDR3 region has the DNA TGCGCCAGCAAGCAGGCGTCTGCGGACGAGCAGTACGTC.

The chain links TRBV12-3 or TRBV12-4 to TRBJ2-3; 9 bases align to TRBD2. The CDR3 runs 12 residues. V trimming: 4 bases; J trimming: 11 bases; junction bases outside the gene matches: 4. CDR3 region: CASSYLAGQQYF. CDR3 nucleotide sequence: TGTGCCAGCAGTTATCTAGCGGGGCAGCAGTATTTT.

The rearrangement joins TRBV19 to TRBJ1-5; TRBD1 might be the D (6 bases). The CDR3 is 18 amino acids. The germline V and J ends were trimmed by 1 base and 0 bases, with 16 bases remaining between them. Germline-derived CDR1 and CDR2 are LNHDA and SQIVND (reference sequence). The CDR3 sequence: CASSIAQPTGYSNQPQHF. The CDR3 nucleotides read TGTGCCAGTAGTATAGCCCAACCGACAGGTTATAGCAATCAGCCCCAGCATTTT.